The table lists the clone carrying this TCR beta chain with a few counts. Antigen specificity is unknown. Time point defined: newly diagnosed GD, antithyroid drugs for less than 3 months. PBMCs provided the RNA from which the TCR library was made. This entry comes from a study of regulatory T cells in long-lasting Graves disease. Trimming took off 1 base at V and 5 bases at J, with 8 bases between the two ends. This CDR3 spans 13 amino acids. CDR1 is MGHRA and CDR2 is YSYEKL in the germline V gene. Building the TCR beta libraries relied on iRepertoire HTBI primers, and CDR3 regions underwent Arm-PCR. TCRdb used MiXCR to reprocess the multiplex PCR reads, holding one entry per CDR3 protein. The sample yields over 200,000 distinct CDR3 sequences, 18% seen once. The study, taken as a whole, reports: Thyroid tissue was not sampled; only peripheral blood was.

Another study also made use of these data, one on T cells in Graves' hyperthyroidism and ophthalmopathy. That paper states: Stable Graves' hyperthyroidism denoted no ophthalmopathy progression over 18 months.

This TCR was recovered from a woman in her 30s with Graves disease. The specimen comprised peripheral blood mononuclear cells (PBMCs), sampled at new diagnosis, from a patient treated with antithyroid drugs. The chain links TRBV4-1 to TRBJ2-5; weak D call: TRBD1 (6 bases). DNA of the CDR3: TGCGCCAGCAGCCAAGGGACAGATGAGACCCAGTACTTC. It codes for CASSQGTDETQYF.